These T cell receptor beta chains were read from a single sample in a study of spatial heterogeneity in lung cancer. TCRdb re-derived calls from the 5' RACE reads in MiXCR, one entry per CDR3 protein. The repertoire consists of tens of thousands of distinct CDR3 sequences, with around 12% occurring once and the leading ten covering around 4.3%. Sequences were derived from PBMCs, sampled at surgery. The receptors stem from a male donor with early-stage non-small cell lung cancer. Both conserved end residues are part of each CDR3. D genes are given only for firm matches. Expanded clones get a size class; other rows say once, few or many, or leave the size out.

V,J,size,D,DNA,CDR3
TRBV11-2,TRBJ2-3,.,TRBD2,TGTGCCAGCAGCTCCCCAAAGCGGGAGGGATGGACGCAGTATTTT,CASSSPKREGWTQYF
TRBV14,TRBJ2-6,few,.,TGTGCCAGCAGCCAGGGGCCGCGTTACTCTGGGGCCAACGTCCTGACTTTC,CASSQGPRYSGANVLTF
TRBV5-1,TRBJ1-2,many,TRBD1,TGCGCCAGCAGCGGTTACAGGGGAGCTGACTATGGCTACACCTTC,CASSGYRGADYGYTF
TRBV15,TRBJ2-5,once,.,TGTGCCACCAGCAGAGACAGTTGGGGAGAGACCCAGTACTTC,CATSRDSWGETQYF
TRBV3-1,TRBJ1-6,.,.,TGTGCCAGCAGCCAAGATCAAGGGGAAGTAGGGTCACCCCTCCACTTT,CASSQDQGEVGSPLHF
TRBV12-3/TRBV12-4,TRBJ2-7,few,TRBD2,TGTGCCAGCAGAGAAAGCGGGAGCTACGAGCAGTACTTC,CASRESGSYEQYF
TRBV6-1,TRBJ1-2,few,TRBD1,TGTGCCAGCAGTTGGGAGGGGGCTCCTAGCTATGGCTACACCTTC,CASSWEGAPSYGYTF
TRBV30,TRBJ2-2,many,.,TGTGCCTGGACCGACGGGTTTGTAGGGACCGGGGAGCTGTTTTTT,CAWTDGFVGTGELFF
TRBV29-1,TRBJ2-2,many,.,TGCAGCGTTGACGGGGGAGGCGGGGAGCTGTTTTTT,CSVDGGGGELFF
TRBV27,TRBJ2-2,.,.,TGTGCCAGCAGTACGAGCGGCGCGAACACCGGGGAGCTGTTTTTT,CASSTSGANTGELFF
TRBV2,TRBJ2-1,.,.,TGTGCCAGCTACGGGCCGAATGAGCAGTTCTTC,CASYGPNEQFF
TRBV3-1,TRBJ1-1,.,.,TGTGCCAGCAGCCAAGATTACACGGCGAACACTGAAGCTTTCTTT,CASSQDYTANTEAFF
TRBV29-1,TRBJ2-3,few,TRBD2,TGCAGCGTTGGGGCTAGCGGGGGGGCCACAGATACGCAGTATTTT,CSVGASGGATDTQYF
TRBV11-2,TRBJ1-3,few,.,TGTGCCAGCAGCTTAGAGTTGTCGCCTGGAAACACCATATATTTT,CASSLELSPGNTIYF
TRBV5-1,TRBJ2-7,many,TRBD2,TGCGCCAGCAGCTTAAATAGCGGGAGAGTCTCCGAGCAGTACTTC,CASSLNSGRVSEQYF
TRBV7-2,TRBJ2-7,few,TRBD2,TGTGCCAGCAGCTTGGGACTAGCGTTCCCCTACGAGCAGTACTTC,CASSLGLAFPYEQYF
TRBV5-1,TRBJ2-7,.,.,TGCGCCAGCAGCCGGGGATGGGCCTACGAGCAGTACTTC,CASSRGWAYEQYF
TRBV27,TRBJ2-2,.,.,TGTGCCAGCAGTTCAAACAGACCTACCGGGGAGCTGTTTTTT,CASSSNRPTGELFF
TRBV20-1,TRBJ2-3,.,.,TGCAGTGCTTCGGGAGAGGAAAGCACAGATACGCAGTATTTT,CSASGEESTDTQYF
TRBV15,TRBJ2-2,few,.,TGTGCCACCAGCAGAGTCACCGGGGAGCTGTTTTTT,CATSRVTGELFF
TRBV5-1,TRBJ2-3,.,.,TGCGCCAGCAGCTCCCGGGACAGCACAGATACGCAGTATTTT,CASSSRDSTDTQYF
TRBV5-6,TRBJ2-5,few,.,TGTGCCAGCAGCCCCGGATCGGGGGAGACCCAGTACTTC,CASSPGSGETQYF
TRBV29-1,TRBJ2-2,few,TRBD2,TGCAGCGTAGCTAGCGGGACAAACACCGGGGAGCTGTTTTTT,CSVASGTNTGELFF
TRBV29-1,TRBJ2-3,.,TRBD2,TGCAGCGTTGGACTAGCGGGGGGCAAAGATACGCAGTATTTT,CSVGLAGGKDTQYF
TRBV12-3/TRBV12-4,TRBJ2-7,.,TRBD1,TGTGCCAGCAGTTTCACCGGGACAGGGGTCGAGCAGTACTTC,CASSFTGTGVEQYF
TRBV5-1,TRBJ2-2,.,TRBD1,TGCGCCAGCAGCCCGAAACAGGGGGCCGGGGAGCTGTTTTTT,CASSPKQGAGELFF
TRBV20-1,TRBJ2-7,medium-sized,.,TGCAGTGCTCCGGAGACAGGCTCCTACGAGCAGTACTTC,CSAPETGSYEQYF
TRBV29-1,TRBJ2-2,few,TRBD2,TGCAGCGTTGGGGCTAGCGGGGACACCGGGGAGCTGTTTTTT,CSVGASGDTGELFF
TRBV7-2,TRBJ2-1,.,.,TGTGCCATCGTGAGGGGGAATGAGCAGTTCTTC,CAIVRGNEQFF
TRBV20-1,TRBJ2-3,.,TRBD1,TGCAGTGCTAGGGACAGGGGGAAAGATACGCAGTATTTT,CSARDRGKDTQYF
TRBV29-1,TRBJ1-3,few,.,TGCAGCGTTAGGGGGGTTGGAAACACCATATATTTT,CSVRGVGNTIYF
TRBV6-1,TRBJ1-5,.,.,TGTGCCAGCAGTGACCAGGACGGAAGCAATCAGCCCCAGCATTTT,CASSDQDGSNQPQHF
TRBV25-1,TRBJ2-7,few,.,TGTGCCAGCAGTCCCCCCGCGGTTTACGAGCAGTACTTC,CASSPPAVYEQYF
TRBV19,TRBJ2-1,.,.,TGTGCCAGTAGTATTGGCAGGGGGGAGGGAAATGAGCAGTTCTTC,CASSIGRGEGNEQFF
TRBV24-1,TRBJ2-5,.,TRBD2,TGTGCCACCAGTGATACTGCTAGCGGGGGAGTGTACCAAGAGACCCAGTACTTC,CATSDTASGGVYQETQYF
TRBV15,TRBJ2-1,few,.,TGTGCCACCAGCATTCTCCTAAGGGGGGCCATTCATCGGGGTGAGCAGTTCTTC,CATSILLRGAIHRGEQFF
TRBV13,TRBJ2-1,few,.,TGTGCCAGCAGCTTAATGATCAGCGACCCGGTCAAGGCTGAGCAGTTCTTC,CASSLMISDPVKAEQFF
TRBV4-1,TRBJ2-1,.,.,TGCGCCAGCAGCCAAGCCGCAAGTGGGGCCGGAGCGGCTACGAGCAATGAGCAGTTCTTC,CASSQAASGAGAATSNEQFF
TRBV3-1,TRBJ2-1,.,.,TGTGCCAGCAGCCTTACAGGGTCCGATGAGCAGTTCTTC,CASSLTGSDEQFF
TRBV10-3,TRBJ2-1,few,.,TGTGCCATCAAGAGCGGAGGGAGGGGGAGTAGAGATGAGCAGTTCTTC,CAIKSGGRGSRDEQFF
TRBV5-4,TRBJ2-1,few,.,TGTGCCAGCAGCGTGCCGGGAAGGGGGAAGGCTAATGAGCAGTTCTTC,CASSVPGRGKANEQFF
TRBV25-1,TRBJ2-3,few,.,TGTGCCAGCAAGGACACCGACGCAGATACGCAGTATTTT,CASKDTDADTQYF
TRBV24-1,TRBJ2-2,few,TRBD2,TGTGCCACCAGTGATTTGCTCGGGAGGGTTGCGGGAGTTGACCCCGGGGAGCTGTTTTTT,CATSDLLGRVAGVDPGELFF
TRBV5-1,TRBJ1-1,.,.,TGCGCCAGCAGCTTGGGGGCCCTAGGCACTGAAGCTTTCTTT,CASSLGALGTEAFF
TRBV7-2,TRBJ2-7,.,.,TGTGCCAGCAGCTTGGACAGCACCTACGAGCAGTACTTC,CASSLDSTYEQYF
TRBV6-5,TRBJ1-2,.,.,TGTGCCAGCAGCCCCCGGGACCACTATGGCTACACCTTC,CASSPRDHYGYTF
TRBV20-1,TRBJ2-2,few,.,TGCAGTGCTAGGGGAATCGACACCGGGGAGCTGTTTTTT,CSARGIDTGELFF
TRBV10-3,TRBJ1-2,many,.,TGTGCCATCAGTGTTCCCGAAAGAGGAGGCTACACCTTC,CAISVPERGGYTF
TRBV2,TRBJ2-5,few,TRBD1,TGTGCCAGCAGTGAAGAGACAGGGGGCGCGGGGACCCAGTACTTC,CASSEETGGAGTQYF
TRBV7-8,TRBJ1-5,few,.,TGTGCCAGCAGACCTCAGGATAGCAATCAGCCCCAGCATTTT,CASRPQDSNQPQHF
TRBV5-6,TRBJ2-4,few,.,TGTGCCAGCAGCGGGATAGGTGGGACCAAAAACATTCAGTACTTC,CASSGIGGTKNIQYF
TRBV20-1,TRBJ2-5,.,.,TGCAGTGCTAGTGAGGGGGAGACCCAGTACTTC,CSASEGETQYF